One sample yielded the 5 T cell receptor beta chains listed below, sequenced in a study of blood T cell repertoires in COVID-19. Profiling relied on immunoSEQ multiplex PCR, and the TCRdb table lists in-frame clones only, not all of them. The sample yields under 350,000 clones, 80% to 90% seen once. The sample comprised peripheral blood. The receptors were sampled from a woman in her seventies with acute or convalescent COVID-19.

This chain links TRBV18 with TRBJ1-4, with 7 bases identical to TRBD1. V trimming: 3 bases; J trimming: 6 bases; junction bases outside the gene matches: 1. The germline CDR1 and CDR2 sequences are KGHSH and LQKENI. This CDR3 is built from 13 residues. The CDR3 protein is CASSPGTDEKLFF. DNA for the CDR3: TGTGCCAGCTCACCGGGGACAGATGAAAAACTGTTTTTT.

This chain connects TRBV29-1 to TRBJ2-5; 9 nucleotides align to TRBD2. The J segment lost 1 base and the V segment lost 7 bases, leaving 16 bases of the junction unmatched. Germline V gives CDR1 SQVTM, CDR2 ANQGSEA. The CDR3 is made up of 17 amino acids. The CDR3: CSARRIAGAALQETQYF. The CDR3 bases are TGCAGCGCGAGGAGGATAGCGGGGGCCGCACTCCAAGAGACCCAGTACTTC.

The chain joins TRBV5-1 to TRBJ1-4, with D perhaps matching TRBD1 (5 bases). Per germline, CDR1 SGHRS and CDR2 YFSETQ. The length of the CDR3 is 14 residues. The V end lost 0 bases, the J end lost 5 bases, and 8 bases lay between the germline ends. The DNA for the CDR3 is TGCGCCAGCAGCTTGGGTGGGGGGAATGAAAAACTGTTTTTT. This encodes CASSLGGGNEKLFF.

The chain recombines TRBV9 with TRBJ2-5; 7 positions agree with TRBD2. This CDR3 is built from 14 residues. The germline CDR1 and CDR2 sequences are SGDLS and YYNGEE. V lost 6 bases, J lost 1 base, and 6 bases stayed unmatched. The CDR3 DNA is TGTGCCAGCACTAGAGCGGGGTCCCAAGAGACCCAGTACTTC. The encoded protein is CASTRAGSQETQYF.

The chain joins TRBV4-2 to TRBJ2-3; TRBD2 matches at 9 bases. Losses at the gene ends were 0 bases for V and 5 bases for J; bases not matched to a gene: 9. Germline V gives CDR1 LGHNA, CDR2 YNFKEQ. CDR3 length: 17 amino acids. This CDR3 reads CASSQEMAGGTGDTQYF. The CDR3 DNA sequence: TGTGCCAGCAGCCAAGAAATGGCGGGGGGGACGGGAGATACGCAGTATTTT.